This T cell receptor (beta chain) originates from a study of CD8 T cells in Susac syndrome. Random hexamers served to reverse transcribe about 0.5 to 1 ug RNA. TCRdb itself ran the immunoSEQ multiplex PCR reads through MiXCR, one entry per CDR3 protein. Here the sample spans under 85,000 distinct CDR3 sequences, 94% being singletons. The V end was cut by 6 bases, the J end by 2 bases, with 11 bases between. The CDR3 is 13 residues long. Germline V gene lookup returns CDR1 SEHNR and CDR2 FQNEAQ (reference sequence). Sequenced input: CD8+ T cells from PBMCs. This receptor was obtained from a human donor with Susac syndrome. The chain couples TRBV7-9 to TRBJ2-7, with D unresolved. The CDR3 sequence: CASSLVGPYEQYF. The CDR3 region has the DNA TGTGCCAGCAGTTTGGTAGGTCCCTACGAGCAGTACTTC.